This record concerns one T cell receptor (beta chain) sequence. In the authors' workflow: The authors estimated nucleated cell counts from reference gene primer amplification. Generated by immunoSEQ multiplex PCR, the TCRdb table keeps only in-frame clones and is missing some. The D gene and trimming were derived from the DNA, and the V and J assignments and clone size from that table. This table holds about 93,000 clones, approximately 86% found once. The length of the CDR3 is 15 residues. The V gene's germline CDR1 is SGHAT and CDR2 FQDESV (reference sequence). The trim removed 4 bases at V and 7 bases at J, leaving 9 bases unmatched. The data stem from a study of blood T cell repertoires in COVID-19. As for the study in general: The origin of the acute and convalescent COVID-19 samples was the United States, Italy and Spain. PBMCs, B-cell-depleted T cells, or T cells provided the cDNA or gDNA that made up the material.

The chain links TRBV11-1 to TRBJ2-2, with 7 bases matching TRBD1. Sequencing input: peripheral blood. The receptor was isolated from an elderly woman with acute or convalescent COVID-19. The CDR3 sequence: CASSSQGVGGGELFF. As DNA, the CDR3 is TGTGCCAGCAGCTCTCAGGGGGTCGGAGGCGGGGAGCTGTTTTTT.